The sequence of this T cell receptor (beta chain) was determined in a study of metastatic and nonmetastatic thyroid tumors. The CDR3 has 18 residues. After removal of 1 base from V and 3 bases from J, the junction contained 8 bases not matched to a gene. Germline-derived CDR1 and CDR2 are LNHDA and SQIVND (reference sequence). This clone showed up many times. What it binds is unknown. The study, taken as a whole, reports: Within blood and tumor, benign nodules reportedly had significantly lower TCR beta diversity than malignant thyroid tumors did.

Patients had received no treatment of any kind before thyroid surgery. Through MiXCR, TCRdb re-clonotyped the PCR reads. The sample includes about 92,000 clones, approximately 15% of them seen just once. The material sequenced was blood. The chain links TRBV19 to TRBJ2-3; 12 nucleotides line up with TRBD2. The receptor was isolated from a female donor with papillary thyroid cancer or a benign thyroid nodule (not recorded which). Some clones in this sample may be carry-over from other donors' samples. The CDR3: CASSIVSSGGASTDTQYF. The CDR3, as DNA: TGTGCCAGTAGTATAGTGTCTAGCGGGGGGGCCAGTACAGATACGCAGTATTTT. Using reference TRBV19 and TRBJ2-3 for the parts outside the CDR3, the full variable domain is DGGITQSPKYLFRKEGQNVTLSCEQNLNHDAMYWYRQDPGQGLRLIYYSQIVNDFQKGDIAEGYSVSREKKESFPLTVTSAQKNPTAFYLCASSIVSSGGASTDTQYFGPGTRLTVL.